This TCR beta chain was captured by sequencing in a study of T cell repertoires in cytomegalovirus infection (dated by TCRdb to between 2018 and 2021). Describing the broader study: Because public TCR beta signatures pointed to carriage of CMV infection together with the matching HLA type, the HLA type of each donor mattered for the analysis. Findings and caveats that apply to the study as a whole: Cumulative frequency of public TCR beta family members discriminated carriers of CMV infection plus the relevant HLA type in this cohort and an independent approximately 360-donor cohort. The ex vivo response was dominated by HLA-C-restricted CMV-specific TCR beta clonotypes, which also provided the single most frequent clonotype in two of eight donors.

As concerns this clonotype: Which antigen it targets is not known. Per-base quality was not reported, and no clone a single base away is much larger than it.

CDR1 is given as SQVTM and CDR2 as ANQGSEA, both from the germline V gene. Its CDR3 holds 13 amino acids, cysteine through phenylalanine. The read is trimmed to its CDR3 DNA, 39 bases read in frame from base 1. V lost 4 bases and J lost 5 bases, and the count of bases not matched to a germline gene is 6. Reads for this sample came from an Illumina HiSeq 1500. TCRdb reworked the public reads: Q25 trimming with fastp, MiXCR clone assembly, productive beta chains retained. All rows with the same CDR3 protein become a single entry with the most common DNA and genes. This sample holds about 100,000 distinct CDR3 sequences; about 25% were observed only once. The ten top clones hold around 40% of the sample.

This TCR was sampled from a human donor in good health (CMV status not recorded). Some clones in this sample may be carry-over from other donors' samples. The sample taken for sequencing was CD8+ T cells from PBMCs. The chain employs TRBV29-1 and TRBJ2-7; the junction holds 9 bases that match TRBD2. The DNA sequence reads TGCAGCGTTGCTGGCGGGAGGGCCCACGAGCAGTACTTC. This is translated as CSVAGGRAHEQYF.